This T cell receptor beta chain stems from a study of response to subunit inactivated influenza vaccine (dated by TCRdb to between 2017 and 2018). Some background on the complete study: Deep quantitative profiling of the T cell receptor repertoire was used in the study to follow responses to a trivalent subunit inactivated influenza vaccine. Overall study results and their limits: It was suggested by the authors that each seasonal influenza vaccination may recruit only a limited number of new T cells.

Receptors were amplified or captured by RT-PCR. Instrument on record: Illumina HiSeq 2500. TCRdb itself trimmed the public reads at Q25 with fastp, ran MiXCR and retained productive beta chains. Each CDR3 protein gets just one entry, which takes the most common genes and DNA from the rows behind it. Here the sample has over 750,000 distinct CDR3 sequences; 21% occur a single time. The leading ten clones occupy 10% to 13% of the sample. Trimmed from V: 4 bases; trimmed from J: 4 bases; junction bases lacking a gene match: 7. Looking up the germline V gene (reference sequence) yields CDR1 SEHNR and CDR2 FQNEAQ. The CDR3, cysteine through phenylalanine, is 15 amino acids long. Of the read, only the CDR3 DNA is kept; its 45 bases are in frame from base 1. Only one count was recorded for this clonotype. No cognate antigen has been identified for it. There are no base qualities to consult, and no much larger clone falls within one base. A lone read is weak support.

The receptor was isolated from a man over 45 who received an inactivated influenza vaccine. Donor details come from another sample of the same person, matched by shared clones. This material consisted of PBMCs from blood, taken around 5 days after vaccination. The V gene is TRBV7-9 and the J gene is TRBJ2-3; 8 middle bases align to TRBD1. The CDR3 is CASSSGQGMPDTQYF. The bases read TGTGCCAGCAGCTCTGGACAGGGTATGCCAGATACGCAGTATTTT. The entire variable domain, with the stretches around the CDR3 drawn from the reference TRBV7-9 and TRBJ2-3 proteins, is DTGVSQNPRHKITKRGQNVTFRCDPISEHNRLYWYRQTLGQGPEFLTYFQNEAQLEKSRLLSDRFSAERPKGSFSTLEIQRTEQGDSAMYLCASSSGQGMPDTQYFGPGTRLTVL.